This TCR beta chain came from a study of multiple sclerosis patients with progressive multifocal leukoencephalopathy. This was a survey-level run. The protocol was immunoSEQ multiplex PCR, while the TCRdb copy is restricted to in-frame clones and leaves out a portion. The profile shows 25,000 to 35,000 clones, 89% of them singletons. V dropped 0 bases and J dropped 3 bases, with 13 bases sitting between them. The CDR3 totals 15 residues. Germline V CDR1 and CDR2: SGHDT, YYEEEE. Time point: before natalizumab initiation. Before the first natalizumab infusion, T0 blood samples were taken. The clonotype was recovered from a human donor with multiple sclerosis. This rearrangement joins TRBV5-6 to TRBJ2-7; maybe TRBD2 (6 bases). Sequenced material: PBMCs. The CDR3 bases are TGTGCCAGCAGCTTGGCCGGCGGAGGGCTCTACGAGCAGTACTTC. Translated, it gives CASSLAGGGLYEQYF.